This TCR beta chain appears in the sequencing data of a study of CD8 T cells in ankylosing spondylitis. CDR1 and CDR2 (germline): MNHNS, SASEGT. The V end lost 2 bases, the J end lost 6 bases, and 8 bases lay between the germline ends. The CDR3 has 13 residues. Many counts were recorded for this clonotype. TCRdb reprocessed the 5' RACE reads with MiXCR, giving one entry per CDR3 protein. The table lists about 110,000 distinct CDR3 sequences, around 24% of them singletons. The clonotype was recovered from a male donor with ankylosing spondylitis. The sample taken for sequencing was synovial fluid, either unsorted or a sorted T cell fraction (not recorded which). This sequence joins TRBV6-1 and TRBJ2-1; the D is unclear. This chain's CDR3 is CASSEKGFNEQFF. The CDR3 DNA follows: TGTGCCAGCAGTGAAAAAGGTTTCAATGAGCAGTTCTTC.